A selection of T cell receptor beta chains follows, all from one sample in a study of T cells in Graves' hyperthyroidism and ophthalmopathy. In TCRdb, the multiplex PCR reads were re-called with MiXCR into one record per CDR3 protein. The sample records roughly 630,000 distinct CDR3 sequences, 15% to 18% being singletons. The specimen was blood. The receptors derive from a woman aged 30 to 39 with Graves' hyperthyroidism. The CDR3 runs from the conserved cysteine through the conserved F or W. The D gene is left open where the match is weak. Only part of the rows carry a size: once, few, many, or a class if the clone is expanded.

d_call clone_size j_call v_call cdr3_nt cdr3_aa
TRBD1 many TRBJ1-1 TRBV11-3 TGTGCCAGCAGCTTAGGGACAGGGCGTCCCACTGAAGCTTTCTTT CASSLGTGRPTEAFF
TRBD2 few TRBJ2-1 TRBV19 TGTGCCAGCGCACCCCATTTGGCGGGAGGGGACAATGAGCAGTTCTTC CASAPHLAGGDNEQFF
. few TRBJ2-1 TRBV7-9 TGTGCCAGCAGGCCGATAACCGGGACTCAAACTACAAATGAGCAGTTCTTC CASRPITGTQTTNEQFF
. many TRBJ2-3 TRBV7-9 TGTGCCAGCAGCGCCCATCAAGACACAGATACGCAGTATTTT CASSAHQDTDTQYF
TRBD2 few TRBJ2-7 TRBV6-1 TGTGCCAGCACCTCCGGAGGTAGCGGGAATTGGTACGAGCAGTACTTC CASTSGGSGNWYEQYF
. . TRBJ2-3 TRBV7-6 TGTGCCAGCAGCTTAAATCCGACAGGCTCAGGCACAGATACGCAGTATTTT CASSLNPTGSGTDTQYF
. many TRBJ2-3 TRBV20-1 TGCAGTGCCTATGAACAGGGTCGGGGTACGCAGTATTTT CSAYEQGRGTQYF
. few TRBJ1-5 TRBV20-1 TGCAGTGCTAGTCTCGACTCTTACACGCCGGGTCAGCCCCAGCATTTT CSASLDSYTPGQPQHF
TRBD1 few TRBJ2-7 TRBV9 TGTGCCAGCAGTGGCGGGACAGGAGGCTACGAGCAGTACTTC CASSGGTGGYEQYF
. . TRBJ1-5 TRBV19 TGTGCCAGTACCGTGGGGGGGAGCAATCAGCCCCAGCATTTT CASTVGGSNQPQHF
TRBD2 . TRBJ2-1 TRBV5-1 TGCGCCAGCAGCCCGGGCCTAGCGGGAGAGAGGCAGTTCTTC CASSPGLAGERQFF
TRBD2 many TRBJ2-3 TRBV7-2 TGTGCCAGCAGCTTAGGGGGAGGTGGGACTAGCGGCCGCACAGATACGCAGTATTTT CASSLGGGGTSGRTDTQYF
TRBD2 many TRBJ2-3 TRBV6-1 TGTGCCAGCACCCCAATCCACGGCGGGACTAGAGGGGCAGATACGCAGTATTTT CASTPIHGGTRGADTQYF
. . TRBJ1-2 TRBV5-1 TGTGCCAGCAGCTTGGCTTCCAACTATGGCTACACCTTC CASSLASNYGYTF
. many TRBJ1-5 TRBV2 TGTGCCAGCAGTGAATCACCTTGGGGGAGGAATAGCAATCAGCCCCAGCATTTT CASSESPWGRNSNQPQHF
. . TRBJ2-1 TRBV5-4 TGTGCCAGCAGTTCTCACGCACGGTGGGCCTACAATGAGCAGTTCTTC CASSSHARWAYNEQFF
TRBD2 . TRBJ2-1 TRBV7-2 TGTGCCAGCAGAAGCGGGGCAAGGGAGCAGTTCTTC CASRSGAREQFF
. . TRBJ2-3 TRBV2 TGTGCCAGCAGTGGTGGGTCCCTGAGGTATTTT CASSGGSLRYF
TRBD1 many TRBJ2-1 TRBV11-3 TGTGCCAGCAGCTCATCAGGGACAGGGCAGAATGAGCAGTTCTTC CASSSSGTGQNEQFF
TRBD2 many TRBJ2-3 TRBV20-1 TGCAGTGCTAGAAGAGCCGAGCGGGAGGGGAAGCAGTATTTT CSARRAEREGKQYF
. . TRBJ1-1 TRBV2 TGTGCCAGCGGTGGACAGTCCACTGAAGCTTTCTTT CASGGQSTEAFF
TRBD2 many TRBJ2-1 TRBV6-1 TGTGCCAGCAGTGAACCTAGCGGCTTCAATGAGCAGTTCTTC CASSEPSGFNEQFF
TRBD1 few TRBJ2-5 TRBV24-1 TGTGCCACCAGGAGGACAGGACAAGAGACCCAGTACTTC CATRRTGQETQYF
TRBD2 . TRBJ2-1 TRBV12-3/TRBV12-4 TGTGCCAGCAGTTTAGGTGGCGGGAGGGAGAGTGAGCAGTTCTTC CASSLGGGRESEQFF
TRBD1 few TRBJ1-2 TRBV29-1 TGCAGCGTAACTGACAGGGGGGGCGGCTATGGCTACACCTTC CSVTDRGGGYGYTF
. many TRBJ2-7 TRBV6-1 TGTGCCAGCAGGGGGATGGGGGGCCTCTACGAGCAGTACTTC CASRGMGGLYEQYF
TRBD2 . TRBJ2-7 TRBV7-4 TGTGCCAGCAGCTTAGGACTAGCGGGGATATGCGAGCAGTACTTC CASSLGLAGICEQYF
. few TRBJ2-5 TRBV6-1 TGTGCCAGCAGTGTCTGGCCACAGGTGGGAGAGACCCAGTACTTC CASSVWPQVGETQYF
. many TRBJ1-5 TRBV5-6 TGTGCCAGCAGCTTGTGGGGCTGGGGCAATCAGCCCCAGCATTTT CASSLWGWGNQPQHF
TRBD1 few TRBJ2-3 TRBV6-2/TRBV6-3 TGTGCCAGCAGCACAGGGGGCGATTTCACAGATACGCAGTATTTT CASSTGGDFTDTQYF
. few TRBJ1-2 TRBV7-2 TGTGCCAGCAGCCTAAATATCGGGGGCGATAACTATGGCTACACCTTC CASSLNIGGDNYGYTF
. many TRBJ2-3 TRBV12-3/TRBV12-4 TGTGCCAGCAGTGGGGTGGTGCGGGACACAGATACGCAGTATTTT CASSGVVRDTDTQYF
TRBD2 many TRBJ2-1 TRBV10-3 TGTGCCATCAGTGAGACGTTAGCGGGAGTTCTTGAGCAGTTCTTC CAISETLAGVLEQFF
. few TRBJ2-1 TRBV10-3 TGTGCCATCAGTGACGTCGGTGAGCAGTTCTTC CAISDVGEQFF
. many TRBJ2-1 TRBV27 TGTGCCAGCACGCCGGAGAGCTCCTACAATGAGCAGTTCTTC CASTPESSYNEQFF
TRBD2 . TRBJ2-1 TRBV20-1 TGCAGTGCTAGAGATCCCCGGGGGGGCGGGGAGTACAATGAGCAGTTCTTC CSARDPRGGGEYNEQFF
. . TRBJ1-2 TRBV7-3 TGTGCCAGCAGCTTAGAGTCTTCCTATGGCTACACCTTC CASSLESSYGYTF
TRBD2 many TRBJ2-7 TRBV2 TGTGCCAGCAGTGCCGGCGAAGCGGGAGGGGGCTCCTACGAGCAGTACTTC CASSAGEAGGGSYEQYF
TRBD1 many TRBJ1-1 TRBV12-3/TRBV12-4 TGTGCCAGCAGTACTGACAGGGGGGGGGACACTGAAGCTTTCTTT CASSTDRGGDTEAFF
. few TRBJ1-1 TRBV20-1 TGCAGTGCTTTTGTTCCGGAGCGGGATTTGGCTGAAGCTTTCTTT CSAFVPERDLAEAFF
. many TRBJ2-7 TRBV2 TGTGCCAGCAGTGGCTACGAGCAGTACTTC CASSGYEQYF
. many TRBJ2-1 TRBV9 TGTGCCAGCAGCGTACGCGGGGAAGCCTCCTACAATGAGCAGTTCTTC CASSVRGEASYNEQFF
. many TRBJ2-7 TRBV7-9 TGTGCCAGCACCCCTCGGGGGACCGGAGCCTACGAGCAGTACTTC CASTPRGTGAYEQYF
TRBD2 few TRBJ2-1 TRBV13 TGTGCCAGCAGCTACGAGCGGGGGATCAATGAGCAGTTCTTC CASSYERGINEQFF
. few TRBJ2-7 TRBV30 TGTGCCTGGAGTGTATGGCGCAGGGGTGCGGAGCAGTACTTC CAWSVWRRGAEQYF
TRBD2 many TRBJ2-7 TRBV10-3 TGTGCCATCAGTGAGGAGCGGGAGGTGAGAGAGCAGTACTTC CAISEEREVREQYF
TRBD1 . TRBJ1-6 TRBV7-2 TGTGCCAGCAGCTTACAGGGGGATGATAATTCACCCCTCCACTTT CASSLQGDDNSPLHF
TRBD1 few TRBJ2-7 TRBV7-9 TGTGCCAGCAGTCACGGACAGGGTCACGAGCAGTACTTC CASSHGQGHEQYF